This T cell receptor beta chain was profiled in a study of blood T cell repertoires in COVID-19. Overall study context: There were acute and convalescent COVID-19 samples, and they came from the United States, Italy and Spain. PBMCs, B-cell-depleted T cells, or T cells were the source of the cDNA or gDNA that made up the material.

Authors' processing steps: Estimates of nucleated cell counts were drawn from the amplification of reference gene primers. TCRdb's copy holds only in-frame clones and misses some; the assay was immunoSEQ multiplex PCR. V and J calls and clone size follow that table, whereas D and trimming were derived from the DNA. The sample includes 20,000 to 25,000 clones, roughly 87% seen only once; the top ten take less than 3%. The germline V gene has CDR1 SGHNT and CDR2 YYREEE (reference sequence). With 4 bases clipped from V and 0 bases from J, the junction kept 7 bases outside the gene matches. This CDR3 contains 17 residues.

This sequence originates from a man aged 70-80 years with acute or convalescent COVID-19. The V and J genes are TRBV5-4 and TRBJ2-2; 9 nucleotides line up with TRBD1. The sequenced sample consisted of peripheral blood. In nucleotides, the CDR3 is TGTGCCAGCAGCCGGGGCGGGGACAGGGCGAACACCGGGGAGCTGTTTTTT. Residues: CASSRGGDRANTGELFF. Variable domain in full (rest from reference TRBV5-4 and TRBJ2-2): ETGVTQSPTHLIKTRGQQVTLRCSSQSGHNTVSWYQQALGQGPQFIFQYYREEENGRGNFPPRFSGLQFPNYSSELNVNALELDDSALYLCASSRGGDRANTGELFFGEGSRLTVL.